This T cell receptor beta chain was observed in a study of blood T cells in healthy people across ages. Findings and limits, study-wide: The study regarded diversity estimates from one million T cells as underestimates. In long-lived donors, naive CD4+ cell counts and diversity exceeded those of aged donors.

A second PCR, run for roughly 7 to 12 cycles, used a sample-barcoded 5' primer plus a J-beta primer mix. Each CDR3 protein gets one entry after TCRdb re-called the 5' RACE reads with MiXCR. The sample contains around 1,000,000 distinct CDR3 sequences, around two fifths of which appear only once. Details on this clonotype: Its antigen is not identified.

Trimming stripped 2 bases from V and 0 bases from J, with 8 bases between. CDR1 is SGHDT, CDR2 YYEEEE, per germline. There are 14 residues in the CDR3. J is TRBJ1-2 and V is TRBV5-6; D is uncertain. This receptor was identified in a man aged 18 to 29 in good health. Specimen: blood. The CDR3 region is CASSFTESNYGYTF. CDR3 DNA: TGTGCCAGCAGCTTCACTGAGTCTAACTATGGCTACACCTTC.